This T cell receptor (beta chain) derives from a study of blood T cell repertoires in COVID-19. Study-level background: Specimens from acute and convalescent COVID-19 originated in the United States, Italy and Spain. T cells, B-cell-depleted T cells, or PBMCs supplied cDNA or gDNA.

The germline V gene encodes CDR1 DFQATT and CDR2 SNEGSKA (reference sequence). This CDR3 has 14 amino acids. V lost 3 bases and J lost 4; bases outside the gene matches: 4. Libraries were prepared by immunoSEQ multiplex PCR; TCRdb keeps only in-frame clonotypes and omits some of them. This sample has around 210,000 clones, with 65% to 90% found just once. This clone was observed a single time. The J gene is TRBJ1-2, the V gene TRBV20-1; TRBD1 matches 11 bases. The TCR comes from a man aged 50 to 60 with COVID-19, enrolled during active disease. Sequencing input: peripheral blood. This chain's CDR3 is CSASRDRGVYGYTF. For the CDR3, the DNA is TGCAGTGCTAGTCGGGACAGGGGGGTCTATGGCTACACCTTC.